A single T cell receptor (beta chain) is shown here with its context. This receptor's antigen is unknown. Per-nucleotide qualities are absent, and no much larger clonotype sits a single base away. V and J lose 6 bases and 6 bases, and a span of 9 bases separates them. CDR1 and CDR2, per the germline V gene, are MGHDK and SYGVNS. The CDR3 runs 11 amino acids, cysteine and phenylalanine included. The only DNA kept is the CDR3, 33 bases in frame from the first base. In this study, focal radiation therapy paired with CTLA-4 blockade (ipilimumab) was tested in patients who had chemo-refractory metastatic non-small-cell lung cancer. The data derive from a study of radiotherapy plus CTLA-4 blockade in lung cancer (dated by TCRdb to the late 2010s). In terms of the full investigation: Among enrolled patients, under 20% had an objective response and 31% reached disease control. What the research found in general, with its limitations: TCR clones derived from tumors expanded in peripheral blood after treatment with radiotherapy and ipilimumab. The strongest predictors of response, as reported, were early dynamic changes in blood T cell clones along with a rise in serum interferon-beta after radiation.

Receptors were amplified or captured by the immunoSEQ multiplex PCR assay. As stored in TCRdb, this immuneACCESS dataset retains in-frame rearrangements with V and J assigned. A fraction of the clones does not appear; measured against another copy, unresolved V genes explain less than half of the discrepancy, and the remainder lacks a known reason. The sample records fewer than 100,000 clones, 84% of which are singletons. 0.79% of the sample comes from the top ten. The receptor was derived from a human donor with non-small cell lung cancer who had stable disease on radiotherapy plus ipilimumab. The rearrangement joined TRBV25-1 to TRBJ2-7; TRBD1 is perhaps the D gene, given 6 matching bases. Sequenced here: peripheral blood, sampled from a patient treated with radiotherapy plus ipilimumab. The CDR3 sequence is CASRVRGEQYF. The DNA is TGTGCCAGCAGAGTCAGGGGCGAGCAGTACTTC.